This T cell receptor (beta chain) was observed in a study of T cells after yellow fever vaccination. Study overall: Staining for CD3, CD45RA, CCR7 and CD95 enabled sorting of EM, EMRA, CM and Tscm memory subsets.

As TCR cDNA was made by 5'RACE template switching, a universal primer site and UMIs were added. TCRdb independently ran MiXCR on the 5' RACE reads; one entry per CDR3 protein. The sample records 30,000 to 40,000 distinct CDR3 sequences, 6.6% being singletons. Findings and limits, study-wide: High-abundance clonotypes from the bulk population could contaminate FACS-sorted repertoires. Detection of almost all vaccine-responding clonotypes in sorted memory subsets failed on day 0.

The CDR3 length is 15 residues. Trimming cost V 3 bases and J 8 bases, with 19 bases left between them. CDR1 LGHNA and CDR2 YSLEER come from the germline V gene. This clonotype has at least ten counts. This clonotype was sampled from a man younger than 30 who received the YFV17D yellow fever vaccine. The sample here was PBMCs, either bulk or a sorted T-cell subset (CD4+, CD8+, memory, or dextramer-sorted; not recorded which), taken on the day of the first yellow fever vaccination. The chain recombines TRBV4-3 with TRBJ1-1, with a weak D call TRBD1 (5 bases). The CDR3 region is CASSQSLEGPSEAFF. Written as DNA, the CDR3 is TGCGCCAGCAGCCAGAGCCTCGAGGGGCCGTCCGAAGCTTTCTTT.